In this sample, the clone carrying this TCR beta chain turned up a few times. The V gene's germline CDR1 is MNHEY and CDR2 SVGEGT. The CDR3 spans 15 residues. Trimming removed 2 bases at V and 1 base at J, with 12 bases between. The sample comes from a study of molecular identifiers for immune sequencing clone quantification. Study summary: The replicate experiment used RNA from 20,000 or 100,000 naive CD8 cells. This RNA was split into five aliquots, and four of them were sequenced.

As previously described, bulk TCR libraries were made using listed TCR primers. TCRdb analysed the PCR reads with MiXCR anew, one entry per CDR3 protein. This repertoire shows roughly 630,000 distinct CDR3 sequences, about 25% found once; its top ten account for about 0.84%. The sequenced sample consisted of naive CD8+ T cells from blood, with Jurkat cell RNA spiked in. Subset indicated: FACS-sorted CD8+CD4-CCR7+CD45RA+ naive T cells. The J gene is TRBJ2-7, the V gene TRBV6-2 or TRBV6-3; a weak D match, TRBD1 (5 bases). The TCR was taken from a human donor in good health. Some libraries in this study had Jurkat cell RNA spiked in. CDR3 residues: CASSYLDSQSYEQYF. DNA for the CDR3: TGTGCCAGCAGTTACCTCGACAGTCAATCCTACGAGCAGTACTTC.